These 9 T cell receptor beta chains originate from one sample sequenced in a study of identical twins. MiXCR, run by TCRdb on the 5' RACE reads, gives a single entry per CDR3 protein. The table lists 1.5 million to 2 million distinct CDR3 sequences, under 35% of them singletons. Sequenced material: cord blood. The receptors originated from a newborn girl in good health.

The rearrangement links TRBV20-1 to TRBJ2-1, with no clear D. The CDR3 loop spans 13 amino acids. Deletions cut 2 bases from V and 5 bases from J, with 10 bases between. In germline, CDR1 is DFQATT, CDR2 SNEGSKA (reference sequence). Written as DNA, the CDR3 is TGCAGTGCTAGACCGCGGTTCGACAATGAGCAGTTCTTC. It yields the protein CSARPRFDNEQFF.

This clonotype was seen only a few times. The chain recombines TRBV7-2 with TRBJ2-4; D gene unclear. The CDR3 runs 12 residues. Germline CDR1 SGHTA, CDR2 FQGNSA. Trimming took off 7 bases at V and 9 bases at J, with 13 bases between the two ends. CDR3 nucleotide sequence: TGTGCCAGCATGGTTGGGGTGGGCATTCAGTACTTC. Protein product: CASMVGVGIQYF.

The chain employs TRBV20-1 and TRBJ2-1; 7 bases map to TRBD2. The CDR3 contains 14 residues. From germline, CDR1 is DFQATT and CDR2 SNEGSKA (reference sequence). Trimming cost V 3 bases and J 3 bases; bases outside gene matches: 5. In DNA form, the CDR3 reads TGCAGTGCTAGTCGTCTAGCGGACTACAATGAGCAGTTCTTC. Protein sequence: CSASRLADYNEQFF.

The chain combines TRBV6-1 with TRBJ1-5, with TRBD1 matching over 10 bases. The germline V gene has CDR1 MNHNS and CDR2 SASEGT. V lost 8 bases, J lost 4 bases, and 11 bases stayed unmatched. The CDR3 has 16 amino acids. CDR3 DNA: TGTGCCAGCGGTCGACAGGGGGCAAGACCAAATCAGCCCCAGCATTTT. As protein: CASGRQGARPNQPQHF.

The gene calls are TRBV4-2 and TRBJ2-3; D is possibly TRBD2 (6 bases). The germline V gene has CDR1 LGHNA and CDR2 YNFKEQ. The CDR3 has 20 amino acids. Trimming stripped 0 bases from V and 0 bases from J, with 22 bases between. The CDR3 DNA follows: TGTGCCAGCAGCCAAGACCGGGGGAGTGAGGGGTTGCCTAGCACAGATACGCAGTATTTT. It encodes CASSQDRGSEGLPSTDTQYF.

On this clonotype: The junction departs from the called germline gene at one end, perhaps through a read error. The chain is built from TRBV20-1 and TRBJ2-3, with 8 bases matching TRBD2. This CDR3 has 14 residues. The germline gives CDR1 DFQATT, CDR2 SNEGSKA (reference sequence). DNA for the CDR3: TGCGGTGCTAGTCGCGGGGGGAGATCAGATACGCAGTATTTT. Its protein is CGASRGGRSDTQYF.

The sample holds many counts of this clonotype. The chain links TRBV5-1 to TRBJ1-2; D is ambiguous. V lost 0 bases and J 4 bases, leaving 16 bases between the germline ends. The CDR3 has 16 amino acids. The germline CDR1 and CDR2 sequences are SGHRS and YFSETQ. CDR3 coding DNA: TGCGCCAGCAGCTTGGGAGGGAATCAGAATGTCTATGGCTACACCTTC. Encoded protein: CASSLGGNQNVYGYTF. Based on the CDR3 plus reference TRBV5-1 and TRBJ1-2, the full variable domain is KAGVTQTPRYLIKTRGQQVTLSCSPISGHRSVSWYQQTPGQGLQFLFEYFSETQRNKGNFPGRFSGRQFSNSRSEMNVSTLELGDSALYLCASSLGGNQNVYGYTFGSGTRLTVV.

The CDR3 DNA follows: TGTGCCAGCAGCTCCCCAGGACGACGATCCAATGAGCAGTACTTC. It codes for CASSSPGRRSNEQYF. The rearrangement uses TRBV11-3 and TRBJ2-7; D is unclear. The CDR3 is 15 amino acids. Germline assignment: CDR1 SGHNT and CDR2 YENEEA. V lost 4 bases and J lost 7, with 20 bases in between.

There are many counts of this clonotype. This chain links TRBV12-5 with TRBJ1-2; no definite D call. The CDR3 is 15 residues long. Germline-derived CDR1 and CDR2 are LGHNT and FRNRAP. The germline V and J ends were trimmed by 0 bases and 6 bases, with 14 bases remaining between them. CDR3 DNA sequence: TGTGCTAGTGGTTTGGTACATCCCCTAAGGAATGGCTACACCTTC. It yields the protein CASGLVHPLRNGYTF. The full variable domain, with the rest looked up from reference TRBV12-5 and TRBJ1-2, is DARVTQTPRHKVTEMGQEVTMRCQPILGHNTVFWYRQTMMQGLELLAYFRNRAPLDDSGMPKDRFSAEMPDATLATLKIQPSEPRDSAVYFCASGLVHPLRNGYTFGSGTRLTVV.